A single sample is the source of the 14 T cell receptor beta chains below, sequenced in a study of identical twins. Via MiXCR, TCRdb re-called the 5' RACE reads, giving one row per CDR3 protein. The data contain about 470,000 distinct CDR3 sequences, 20% to 25% of them singletons. The data were also submitted as part of a second study, on T cells expressing NK-cell markers.

The material sequenced was CD4+ T cells sorted from blood. These TCRs come from a woman between 18 and 29 years old in good health.

This chain joins TRBV3-1 and TRBJ1-1, with D perhaps matching TRBD1 (5 bases). This CDR3 is 12 amino acids long. From germline, CDR1 is LGHDT and CDR2 YNNKEL (reference sequence). Between the trimmed V and J ends, which lost 0 bases and 7 bases, there was a span of 6 bases. CDR3 sequence reads: CASSQDGGEAFF. CDR3 DNA: TGTGCCAGCAGCCAAGATGGGGGTGAAGCTTTCTTT.

The DNA of the CDR3 is TGCAGTGCTAGAGATCCCGGGGGGCTTCGCTCCTACGAGCAGTACTTC. Amino acid sequence: CSARDPGGLRSYEQYF. The chain employs TRBV20-1 and TRBJ2-7, with D perhaps TRBD2 (7 bases). V was pared by 0 bases and J by 0 bases, with 15 bases between. The V gene's germline CDR1 is DFQATT and CDR2 SNEGSKA (reference sequence). This CDR3 spans 16 amino acids.

The chain employs TRBV20-1 and TRBJ2-1, with D possibly TRBD2 on 6 matching bases. The CDR3 has 15 amino acids. Trimming pared 4 bases from V and 9 bases from J, leaving 22 bases between. Germline CDR1 and CDR2: DFQATT and SNEGSKA (reference sequence). The CDR3 here is CSAKVPGLARIEQFF. The CDR3 DNA sequence: TGCAGTGCTAAAGTACCGGGCCTAGCGCGAATTGAGCAGTTCTTC.

The chain recombines TRBV20-1 with TRBJ2-7, with TRBD1 matching 9 bases. The CDR3 runs 16 residues. With V trimmed by 6 bases and J by 1 base, 13 bases remained unmatched. Germline V lookup: CDR1 DFQATT, CDR2 SNEGSKA (reference sequence). CDR3 in amino acids: CSALRPDRGMSYEQYF. The DNA of the CDR3 is TGCAGTGCCCTTAGGCCCGACAGGGGGATGTCCTACGAGCAGTACTTC.

This clonotype was observed a handful of times. The chain links TRBV6-2 or TRBV6-3 to TRBJ1-1; possible D gene TRBD1, 6 bases. Germline V gives CDR1 MNHEY, CDR2 SVGEGT. The CDR3 consists of 15 residues. The V gene lost 6 bases and the J gene lost 7 bases, with 21 bases spanning the gap. The CDR3 coding sequence is TGTGCCAGCAGCCGGGGACATATTGGGTGGAGTGAAGCTTTCTTT. Protein: CASSRGHIGWSEAFF.

This chain joins TRBV6-1 and TRBJ1-2; D is unresolved. This CDR3 is built from 13 residues. V was trimmed by 5 bases and J by 2 bases, leaving 9 bases between them. Germline CDR1 and CDR2: MNHNS and SASEGT. Here the CDR3 reads CASSSGPNYGYTF. CDR3 DNA sequence: TGTGCCAGCAGTAGCGGACCAAACTATGGCTACACCTTC.

This chain connects TRBV12-3 or TRBV12-4 to TRBJ1-1; D ambiguous. Trimming removed 2 bases from V and 3 bases from J, with 7 bases in between. The length of the CDR3 is 13 residues. The chain's CDR3 is CASSLMDDTEAFF. The CDR3 region has the DNA TGTGCCAGCAGTTTAATGGATGACACTGAAGCTTTCTTT.

In the case of this clonotype: At one end, the junction sequence differs from germline, possibly due to a read error. The chain links TRBV12-3 or TRBV12-4 to TRBJ2-7; 10 bases are a match to TRBD1. The CDR3 totals 15 residues. The CDR3 reads CACSPPGQGIYEQYF. CDR3 DNA: TGTGCCTGCAGTCCTCCGGGACAGGGGATTTACGAGCAGTACTTC.

The V gene is TRBV6-5, the J gene TRBJ2-7; the D gene is possibly TRBD1 (5 bases). The V end lost 2 bases, the J end lost 2 bases, and 13 bases lay between the germline ends. CDR1 MNHEY and CDR2 SVGAGI come from the germline V gene. The length of the CDR3 is 15 residues. The CDR3 protein is CASSYGPAGTYEQYF. Here the CDR3 DNA reads TGTGCCAGCAGTTACGGTCCTGCAGGGACCTACGAGCAGTACTTC.

In this sample, this clonotype turned up once. V is TRBV11-2 and J is TRBJ2-5; D not resolved. Germline values: CDR1 SGHAT, CDR2 FQNNGV. This CDR3 has 12 amino acids. Between the trimmed V and J ends, which lost 1 base and 6 bases, there was a span of 6 bases. CDR3 amino acids: CASSLVSKTQYF. DNA of the CDR3: TGTGCCAGCAGCTTAGTTAGTAAGACCCAGTACTTC.

V and J are TRBV20-1 and TRBJ2-3, with D perhaps being TRBD1 or TRBD2 (5 bases each). This CDR3 contains 15 residues. Trimming removed 1 base from V and 6 bases from J, with 17 bases in between. Germline CDR1 DFQATT, CDR2 SNEGSKA (reference sequence). CDR3 in amino acids: CSARVRTGPADTQYF. The CDR3 region has the DNA TGCAGTGCTAGAGTACGTACGGGGCCGGCGGATACGCAGTATTTT.

The sample holds many counts of this clonotype. The chain combines TRBV6-5 with TRBJ2-5; perhaps TRBD1 as D (5 bases). CDR3 length: 15 residues. V lost 2 bases and J lost 3, with 13 bases in between. The germline CDR1 and CDR2 sequences are MNHEY and SVGAGI. The CDR3: CASSYQGRPEETQYF. The CDR3, as DNA: TGTGCCAGCAGTTACCAGGGTAGGCCCGAAGAGACCCAGTACTTC.

The chain uses TRBV13 and TRBJ2-7; 8 nucleotides line up with TRBD2. The CDR3 totals 14 residues. Germline V gene lookup returns CDR1 PRHDT and CDR2 FYEKMQ (reference sequence). Unmatched junction bases numbered 4, after V lost 3 bases and J lost 3 bases. The CDR3 DNA sequence: TGTGCCAGCAGCTTCGGGCGGGGGGACTACGAGCAGTACTTC. Protein: CASSFGRGDYEQYF. The full variable domain, its missing parts supplied by reference TRBV13 and TRBJ2-7, is AAGVIQSPRHLIKEKRETATLKCYPIPRHDTVYWYQQGPGQDPQFLISFYEKMQSDKGSIPDRFSAQQFSDYHSELNMSSLELGDSALYFCASSFGRGDYEQYFGPGTRLTVT.

The chain recombines TRBV3-1 with TRBJ2-1; D gene uncertain. The V end lost 3 bases, the J end lost 7 bases, and 10 bases lay between the germline ends. In germline, CDR1 is LGHDT, CDR2 YNNKEL (reference sequence). This CDR3 is 13 amino acids long. The CDR3 nucleotides read TGTGCCAGCAGCCACCTAGGAAGGAATGAGCAGTTCTTC. Protein: CASSHLGRNEQFF.